A selection of T cell receptor beta chains follows, all from one sample in a study of cytomegalovirus exposure and HLA in healthy donors. Profiling relied on immunoSEQ multiplex PCR, and the TCRdb table lists in-frame clones only, not all of them. Of 150,000 to 200,000 clones in the sample, 77% were seen once. Material: PBMCs. All receptors derive from a woman aged 25-40 years in good health and CMV-seronegative. Both conserved end residues are part of each CDR3. Fields, in order: J gene, D gene, V gene, clone size, CDR3 protein, CDR3 DNA. The D gene is left open where the match is weak. Expanded clones are given a class, and other clones once, few, many or no size at all.

TRBJ2-7,TRBD2,TRBV4-3,-,CASSYSWGLAESYEQYF,TGCGCCAGCAGCTACTCGTGGGGACTAGCGGAGTCCTACGAGCAGTACTTC
TRBJ2-3,-,TRBV5-1,once,CASTQGSDTQYF,TGCGCCAGCACCCAGGGGTCAGATACGCAGTATTTT
TRBJ2-1,TRBD2,TRBV11-3,-,CASSLGSGRGINEQFF,TGTGCCAGCAGCTTAGGCTCCGGGCGGGGGATCAATGAGCAGTTCTTC
TRBJ1-4,-,TRBV30,-,CAWSVTRVHEKLFF,TGTGCCTGGAGTGTTACCAGGGTCCATGAAAAACTGTTTTTT
TRBJ1-2,-,TRBV30,-,CAWSGGANYGYTF,TGTGCCTGGAGCGGGGGGGCTAACTATGGCTACACCTTC
TRBJ1-5,TRBD1,TRBV7-9,-,CASTSGQHGNQPQHF,TGTGCCAGCACATCGGGACAGCACGGCAATCAGCCCCAGCATTTT
TRBJ2-1,-,TRBV15,-,CATSRSSTGPNEQFF,TGTGCCACCAGCAGATCCTCGACAGGACCCAATGAGCAGTTCTTC
TRBJ2-1,-,TRBV6-5,-,CASRTAPSYNEQFF,TGTGCCAGTCGGACAGCTCCTTCCTACAATGAGCAGTTCTTC
TRBJ2-2,TRBD2,TRBV30,once,CAWMPSGGAGGELFF,TGTGCCTGGATGCCTAGCGGGGGTGCCGGTGGGGAGCTGTTTTTT
TRBJ2-1,TRBD1,TRBV19,-,CASSPGQGLGEQFF,TGTGCCAGTAGTCCGGGACAGGGATTAGGGGAGCAGTTCTTC
TRBJ1-6,TRBD1,TRBV27,-,CASSPNRGYNSPLHF,TGTGCCAGCAGCCCGAACAGGGGGTATAATTCACCCCTCCACTTT
TRBJ1-3,TRBD1,TRBV15,-,CATSWTGGLSGNTIYF,TGTGCCACCAGCTGGACAGGGGGCCTATCTGGAAACACCATATATTTT
TRBJ1-1,-,TRBV6-1,-,CASSDAFRTEAFF,TGTGCCAGCAGTGACGCGTTTCGCACTGAAGCTTTCTTT
TRBJ1-1,-,TRBV7-9,-,CSSSLVRTEAFF,TGTTCCAGCAGCTTAGTTCGGACTGAAGCTTTCTTT
TRBJ2-1,TRBD2,TRBV4-2,-,CASSQLTSAYNEQFF,TGTGCCAGCAGCCAGCTGACTAGCGCCTACAATGAGCAGTTCTTC
TRBJ1-3,-,TRBV10-3,-,CAISESAQSGNTIYF,TGTGCCATCAGTGAGTCTGCACAGTCTGGAAACACCATATATTTT
TRBJ1-6,-,TRBV7-9,-,CASSLVGQGGNSPLHF,TGTGCCAGCAGCTTAGTTGGCCAGGGTGGGAATTCACCCCTCCACTTT
TRBJ2-3,-,TRBV27,-,CASSLRRDTQYF,TGTGCCAGCAGTTTGAGGCGGGATACGCAATATTTT
TRBJ1-2,-,TRBV28,-,CASRDTIHPQRGYTF,TGTGCCAGCAGAGATACAATCCATCCCCAGAGGGGCTACACCTTC
TRBJ1-5,-,TRBV30,-,CAWNRVGQPQHF,TGTGCCTGGAACAGGGTGGGTCAGCCCCAGCATTTT
TRBJ2-7,TRBD1,TRBV5-1,-,CASSLGQGVMEYEQYF,TGCGCCAGCAGCTTGGGACAGGGAGTAATGGAATACGAGCAGTACTTC
TRBJ2-6,TRBD2,TRBV4-2,-,CASSHDGGRGGANVLTF,TGTGCCAGCAGCCATGACGGCGGGAGGGGGGGGGCCAACGTCCTGACTTTC
TRBJ1-5,TRBD1,TRBV7-8,-,CASSLGQRQGGNQPQHF,TGTGCCAGCAGCTTGGGTCAACGACAGGGGGGCAATCAGCCCCAGCATTTT
TRBJ1-2,-,TRBV6-5,-,CASSTPRVEGYTF,TGTGCCAGCAGTACACCCAGGGTGGAGGGCTACACCTTC
TRBJ2-3,TRBD2,TRBV29-1,-,CSVPTSGSNTDTQYF,TGCAGCGTTCCCACTAGCGGGAGCAACACAGATACGCAGTATTTT
TRBJ1-1,TRBD1,TRBV27,-,CASAKTGVNTEAFF,TGTGCCAGCGCAAAAACAGGGGTTAACACTGAAGCTTTCTTT
TRBJ1-2,TRBD1,TRBV4-2,-,CASSQEAGGADYGYTF,TGTGCCAGCAGCCAAGAGGCAGGGGGCGCGGACTATGGCTACACCTTC
TRBJ2-7,-,TRBV29-1,-,CSAGTGGEQYF,TGCAGCGCCGGAACCGGGGGCGAGCAGTACTTC
TRBJ1-2,TRBD1,TRBV7-2,-,CASRNPGDRVGGYTF,TGTGCCAGCAGAAATCCCGGGGACAGGGTCGGGGGCTACACCTTC